A single sample gave rise to the 24 T cell receptor beta chains below, sequenced in a study of blood T cell repertoires in COVID-19. Generated by immunoSEQ multiplex PCR, the TCRdb table keeps only in-frame clones and is missing some. The repertoire holds about 250,000 clones, with around 89% as singletons. The sample taken for sequencing was PBMCs or T cells enriched from blood (not recorded which). All receptors come from a man aged 40-50 years who had recovered from COVID-19.

This chain connects TRBV10-2 to TRBJ1-4; unclear D gene. Germline V gene sequence: CDR1 WSHSY, CDR2 SAAADI. V gave up 7 bases and J gave up 3 bases, with 12 bases separating them. The CDR3 loop spans 14 amino acids. This CDR3 is CASTSRGPNEKLFF. DNA for the CDR3: TGCGCCAGCACGAGTCGGGGTCCTAATGAAAAACTGTTTTTT.

V usage is TRBV11-3 and J usage is TRBJ2-1; 7 positions agree with TRBD1. Germline values: CDR1 SGHNT, CDR2 YENEEA. The CDR3 is 14 residues long. V lost 5 bases to trimming and J lost 9 bases; unmatched junction nucleotides: 10. The CDR3 loop reads CASSPVVGGGEQFF. Here the CDR3 DNA reads TGTGCCAGCAGCCCTGTGGTAGGGGGCGGTGAGCAGTTCTTC. The variable domain in full, completed from reference TRBV11-3 and TRBJ2-1, reads EAGVVQSPRYKIIEKKQPVAFWCNPISGHNTLYWYLQNLGQGPELLIRYENEEAVDDSQLPKDRFSAERLKGVDSTLKIQPAELGDSAVYLCASSPVVGGGEQFFGPGTRLTVL.

This clone was detected only a few times. V gene TRBV2 combines with J gene TRBJ1-1; D uncertain. The CDR3 is made up of 12 amino acids. Trimming took off 2 bases at V and 1 base at J, with 2 bases between the two ends. Germline V gene data show CDR1 as SNHLY and CDR2 as FYNNEI. The DNA of the CDR3 is TGTGCCAGCAGTGAACAGAACACTGAAGCTTTCTTT. Protein product: CASSEQNTEAFF.

The chain combines TRBV19 with TRBJ2-7; 7 bases match TRBD2. CDR3 length equals 18 residues. Germline values: CDR1 LNHDA, CDR2 SQIVND (reference sequence). Trimming at V came to 1 base and at J to 2 bases, leaving 14 bases not matched to a gene. CDR3 sequence (DNA): TGTGCCAGTAGTATAGGTTGGTTGAGCGCTAGCGGCACCTACGAGCAGTACTTC. Its translation: CASSIGWLSASGTYEQYF.

A single count supports this clone. This chain links TRBV3-1 (or the pseudogene TRBV3-2) with TRBJ1-2; D is possibly TRBD1 (5 bases). The V gene lost 6 bases and the J gene lost 4 bases, with 18 bases spanning the gap. The CDR3 length is 15 residues. Germline CDR1 LGHDT, CDR2 YNNKEL (reference sequence). DNA of the CDR3: TGTGCCAGCAGGGAAGAAAGGGGTATGGGCTATGGCTACACCTTC. This sequence encodes CASREERGMGYGYTF.

The J gene is TRBJ2-5, the V gene TRBV18; 8 bases are a match to TRBD2. J gave up 1 base and V 5 bases, and 6 bases lay outside the gene matches. Germline loops: CDR1 KGHSH, CDR2 LQKENI. CDR3 length: 15 amino acids. Here the CDR3 reads CASSSPGGGQETQYF. In DNA form, the CDR3 reads TGTGCCAGCTCAAGCCCCGGGGGGGGCCAAGAGACCCAGTACTTC.

The V and J genes are TRBV9 and TRBJ2-3; 9 nucleotides line up with TRBD1. The CDR3 spans 15 residues. V lost 4 bases, J lost 2 bases, and 5 bases stayed unmatched. Germline CDR1 SGDLS, CDR2 YYNGEE. The CDR3 nucleotides are TGTGCCAGCAGCTACCGGGACAGGGACACAGATACGCAGTATTTT. It is translated as CASSYRDRDTDTQYF.

The V gene is TRBV29-1, the J gene TRBJ2-7; 11 bases are a match to TRBD1. CDR3 size: 14 residues. With V trimmed by 6 bases and J by 0 bases, 4 bases remained unmatched. Germline-derived CDR1 and CDR2 are SQVTM and ANQGSEA. CDR3 region: CSVPGTGGSYEQYF. Here the CDR3 DNA reads TGCAGCGTGCCCGGGACAGGGGGCTCCTACGAGCAGTACTTC.

The chain links TRBV4-1 to TRBJ1-2; D unclear. The V end lost 0 bases, the J end lost 7 bases, and 27 bases lay between the germline ends. The CDR3 extends over 19 amino acids. Germline CDR1 MGHRA, CDR2 YSYEKL. CDR3 bases: TGCGCCAGCAGCCAAGAAATTTCGAGGTCCACACGAAGGCCTGGTGGCTACACCTTC. Translated, it gives CASSQEISRSTRRPGGYTF.

J is TRBJ1-4 and V is TRBV6-5; 10 bases are shared with TRBD1. CDR1 is MNHEY and CDR2 is SVGAGI in the germline V gene. The CDR3 totals 15 residues. V lost 4 bases to trimming and J lost 8 bases; unmatched junction nucleotides: 7. The CDR3 spells CASSLSGTGDEKLFF. CDR3 in DNA: TGTGCCAGCAGTTTATCCGGGACAGGGGACGAAAAACTGTTTTTT.

As for this clone: Other DNA sequences in this specimen translate into the identical CDR3. The chain has TRBV20-1 and TRBJ2-5, with D uncertain. The CDR3 sequence is 11 residues long. Per the germline V gene, CDR1 is DFQATT and CDR2 is SNEGSKA (reference sequence). The V end was cut by 3 bases, the J end by 4 bases, with 6 bases between. Here the CDR3 reads CSASGGETQYF. The DNA of the CDR3 is TGCAGTGCTAGCGGCGGAGAGACCCAGTACTTC.

The chain combines TRBV27 with TRBJ1-3; possible D gene TRBD1, 5 bases. Trimming removed 5 bases from V and 0 bases from J, with 11 bases in between. CDR1 MNHEY and CDR2 SMNVEV come from the germline V gene (reference sequence). The CDR3 has 15 amino acids. CDR3 sequence (DNA): TGTGCCAGCAGTCCGCAGGGCCTCTCTGGAAACACCATATATTTT. It is translated as CASSPQGLSGNTIYF.

The chain employs TRBV4-3 and TRBJ2-1; 11 bases fit TRBD2. The CDR3 spans 15 residues. CDR1 and CDR2 from the germline V gene are LGHNA and YSLEER. The V segment lost 5 bases and the J segment 7 bases; nucleotides outside the gene matches: 7. The DNA of the CDR3 is TGCGCCAGCAGCTCGACTAGCGGGATAACTAATGAGCAGTTCTTC. It specifies CASSSTSGITNEQFF.

This clone was seen just once. The rearrangement joins TRBV5-4 to TRBJ1-2; TRBD1 matches 8 bases. The CDR3 has 16 residues. Germline V gene data show CDR1 as SGHNT and CDR2 as YYREEE (reference sequence). The J segment lost 4 bases and the V segment lost 6 bases, leaving 14 bases of the junction unmatched. The CDR3 DNA reads TGTGCCAGCAACGATGTACCAGGACAGGGAGGCTATGGCTACACCTTC. It codes for CASNDVPGQGGYGYTF.

This sequence joins TRBV25-1 and TRBJ1-1; TRBD1 matches at 8 bases. J lost 9 bases, V lost 6 bases, and 12 bases had no gene match. Germline V CDR1 and CDR2: MGHDK, SYGVNS. This CDR3 spans 14 amino acids. The CDR3 sequence: CASRDRVRLEKAFF. The CDR3 nucleotides read TGTGCCAGCAGGGACAGGGTGAGGTTAGAGAAAGCTTTCTTT.

The chain employs TRBV7-2 and TRBJ1-2, with D maybe TRBD1 (6 bases). Germline lookup yields CDR1 SGHTA and CDR2 FQGNSA. The ends were cut back, 5 bases at V and 0 bases at J, with 13 bases in the middle. This CDR3 is built from 15 residues. This chain's CDR3 is CASSITGPANYGYTF. CDR3 sequence (DNA): TGTGCCAGCAGCATCACAGGGCCAGCTAACTATGGCTACACCTTC.

The CDR3 spells CASSWTYQETQYF. The DNA for the CDR3 is TGTGCCAGCAGTTGGACATACCAAGAGACCCAGTACTTC. The V and J genes are TRBV6-5 and TRBJ2-5; D is possibly TRBD1 (5 bases). CDR1 MNHEY and CDR2 SVGAGI come from the germline V gene. Trimming removed 4 bases at V and 0 bases at J, with 6 bases between. The CDR3 spans 13 residues.

The genes are TRBV18 and TRBJ1-5; D is possibly TRBD1 (5 bases). Germline V gene data show CDR1 as KGHSH and CDR2 as LQKENI. V was trimmed by 4 bases and J by 0 bases, leaving 13 bases between them. The CDR3 is 16 amino acids. For the CDR3, the DNA is TGTGCCAGCTCACAGACAGATCCCTATAGCAATCAGCCCCAGCATTTT. Amino acid sequence: CASSQTDPYSNQPQHF.

The chain has TRBV27 and TRBJ2-2; maybe TRBD1 (5 bases). The CDR3 loop spans 12 amino acids. Germline values: CDR1 MNHEY, CDR2 SMNVEV (reference sequence). Trimming removed 5 bases from V and 6 bases from J, with 7 bases in between. The CDR3 DNA follows: TGTGCCAGCAGTCAGGGTTCCGGGGAGCTGTTTTTT. Amino acids: CASSQGSGELFF.

This clone came up once. The CDR3 sequence: CASSFSGGSYEQYF. The DNA of the CDR3 is TGTGCCAGCAGCTTTAGCGGGGGGTCCTACGAGCAGTACTTC. The rearrangement uses TRBV5-8 and TRBJ2-7, with 10 bases lining up with TRBD2. This CDR3 comprises 14 residues. Trimming cost V 2 bases and J 1 base; bases outside gene matches: 0. Germline CDR1 SGHTS, CDR2 YDEGEE.

The chain carries TRBV2 and TRBJ1-5; no reliable D call. The CDR3 sequence is 13 residues long. Germline V gives CDR1 SNHLY, CDR2 FYNNEI. The V end lost 7 bases, the J end lost 6 bases, and 13 bases lay between the germline ends. CDR3 in amino acids: CASTFASGQPQHF. The CDR3 nucleotides read TGTGCCAGCACGTTTGCTTCGGGTCAGCCCCAGCATTTT. Together with reference TRBV2 and TRBJ1-5, the CDR3 gives the full variable domain: EPEVTQTPSHQVTQMGQEVILRCVPISNHLYFYWYRQILGQKVEFLVSFYNNEISEKSEIFDDQFSVERPDGSNFTLKIRSTKLEDSAMYFCASTFASGQPQHFGDGTRLSIL.

This clone has only a few counts. The J gene is TRBJ1-6, the V gene TRBV11-3, with a tentative D call TRBD1 (5 bases). Germline V gene lookup returns CDR1 SGHNT and CDR2 YENEEA. This CDR3 is 20 amino acids long. Trimming stripped 0 bases from V and 3 bases from J, with 21 bases between. The CDR3 nucleotides are TGTGCCAGCAGCTTAGATCTCGGTCGGCAGGGTTCTTACTATAATTCACCCCTCCACTTT. Residues: CASSLDLGRQGSYYNSPLHF.

The rearrangement joins TRBV4-1 to TRBJ1-2, with 10 bases identical to TRBD1. This CDR3 is 16 amino acids long. Looked up from germline, CDR1 is MGHRA and CDR2 is YSYEKL. The V and J ends lost 1 base and 7 bases, in that order; junction bases with no gene match: 9. In DNA form, the CDR3 reads TGCGCCAGCAGCCAAGGACATTCCGGGACAGGGGTTGGCTACACCTTC. Encoded protein: CASSQGHSGTGVGYTF.

The V and J genes are TRBV5-1 and TRBJ1-1, with 11 bases fitting TRBD1. This CDR3 region has 19 residues. After removal of 3 bases from V and 4 bases from J, the junction contained 17 bases not matched to a gene. Germline V gives CDR1 SGHRS, CDR2 YFSETQ. CDR3 in DNA: TGCGCCAGCAGCTCGGCGACCCCGGGACAGGGGGTACTAGGCACTGAAGCTTTCTTT. Its protein is CASSSATPGQGVLGTEAFF.